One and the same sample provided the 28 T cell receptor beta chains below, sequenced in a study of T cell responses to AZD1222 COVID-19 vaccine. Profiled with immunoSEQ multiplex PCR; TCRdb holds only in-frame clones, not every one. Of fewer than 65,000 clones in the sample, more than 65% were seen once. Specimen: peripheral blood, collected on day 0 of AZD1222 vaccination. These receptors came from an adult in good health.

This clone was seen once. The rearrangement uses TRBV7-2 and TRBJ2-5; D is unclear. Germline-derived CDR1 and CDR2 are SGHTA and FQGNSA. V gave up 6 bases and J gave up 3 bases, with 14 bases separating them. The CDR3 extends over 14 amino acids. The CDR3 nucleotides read TGTGCCAGCAGTCAAGCCGGCGGAAAAGAGACCCAGTACTTC. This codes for CASSQAGGKETQYF.

The CDR3 reads CASSAGTVYNEQFF. CDR3 nucleotide sequence: TGTGCCAGCAGCGCCGGGACAGTTTACAATGAGCAGTTCTTC. The chain joins TRBV11-2 to TRBJ2-1; 7 nucleotides line up with TRBD1. Unmatched junction bases numbered 5, after V lost 5 bases and J lost 4 bases. The CDR3 contains 14 residues. CDR1 and CDR2 from the germline V gene are SGHAT and FQNNGV.

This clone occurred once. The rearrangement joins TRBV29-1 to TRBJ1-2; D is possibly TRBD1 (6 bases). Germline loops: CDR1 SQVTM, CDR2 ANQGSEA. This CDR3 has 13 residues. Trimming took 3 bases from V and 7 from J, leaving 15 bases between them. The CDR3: CSVEVVQGRGYTF. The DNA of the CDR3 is TGCAGCGTTGAGGTGGTACAGGGTCGTGGCTACACCTTC.

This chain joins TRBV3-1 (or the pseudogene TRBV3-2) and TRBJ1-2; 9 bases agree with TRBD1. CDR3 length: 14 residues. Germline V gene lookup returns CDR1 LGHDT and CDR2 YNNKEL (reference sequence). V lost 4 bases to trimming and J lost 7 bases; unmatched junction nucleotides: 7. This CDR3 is CASSPSTGGRGYTF. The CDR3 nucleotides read TGTGCCAGCAGCCCATCGACAGGGGGTCGTGGCTACACCTTC.

The CDR3 reads CAGGLVNTQYF. CDR3 in DNA: TGTGCCGGAGGGCTCGTAAATACGCAGTATTTT. The chain links TRBV7-5 to TRBJ2-3; the listed D gene, TRBD2, was not tested against the DNA. TRBV7-5 is described as a pseudogene. The CDR3 is 11 residues long.

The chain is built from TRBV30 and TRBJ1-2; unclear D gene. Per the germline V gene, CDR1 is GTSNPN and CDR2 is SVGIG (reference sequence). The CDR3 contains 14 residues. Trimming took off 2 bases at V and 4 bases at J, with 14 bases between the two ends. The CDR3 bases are TGTGCCTGGAGTTACGGCAGCCATCCCTATGGCTACACCTTC. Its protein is CAWSYGSHPYGYTF. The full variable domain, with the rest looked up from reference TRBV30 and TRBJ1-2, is SQTIHQWPATLVQPVGSPLSLECTVEGTSNPNLYWYRQAAGRGLQLLFYSVGIGQISSEVPQNLSASRPQDRQFILSSKKLLLSDSGFYLCAWSYGSHPYGYTFGSGTRLTVV.

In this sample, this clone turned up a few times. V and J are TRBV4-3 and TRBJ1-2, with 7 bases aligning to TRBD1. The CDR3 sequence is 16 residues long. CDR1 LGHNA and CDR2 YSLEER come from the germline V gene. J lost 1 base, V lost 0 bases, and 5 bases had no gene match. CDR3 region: CASSQDRGNINYGYTF. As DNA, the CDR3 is TGCGCCAGCAGCCAAGACAGGGGGAATATTAACTATGGCTACACCTTC.

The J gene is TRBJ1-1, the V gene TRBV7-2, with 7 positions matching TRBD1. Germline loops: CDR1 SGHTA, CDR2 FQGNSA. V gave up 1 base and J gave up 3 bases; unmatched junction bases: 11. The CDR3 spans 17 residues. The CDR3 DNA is TGTGCCAGCAGCTTAGTCCCTAACAGGGGAGGGTACACTGAAGCTTTCTTT. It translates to CASSLVPNRGGYTEAFF.

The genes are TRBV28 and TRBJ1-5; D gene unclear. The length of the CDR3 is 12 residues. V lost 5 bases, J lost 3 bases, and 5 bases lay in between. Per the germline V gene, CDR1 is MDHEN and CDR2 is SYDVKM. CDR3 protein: CASSVYNQPQHF. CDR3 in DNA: TGTGCCAGCAGTGTATACAATCAGCCCCAGCATTTT.

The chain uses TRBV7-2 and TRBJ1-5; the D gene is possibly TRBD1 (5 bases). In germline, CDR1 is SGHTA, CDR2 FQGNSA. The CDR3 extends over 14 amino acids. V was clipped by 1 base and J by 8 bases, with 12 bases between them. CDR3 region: CASSLGDPEEPQHF. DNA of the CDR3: TGTGCCAGCAGCTTAGGGGACCCCGAGGAGCCCCAGCATTTT.

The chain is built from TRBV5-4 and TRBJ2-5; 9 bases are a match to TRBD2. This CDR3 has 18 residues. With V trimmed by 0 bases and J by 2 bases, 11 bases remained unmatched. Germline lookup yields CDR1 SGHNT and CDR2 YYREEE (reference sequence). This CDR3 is CASSLANIASGTQETQYF. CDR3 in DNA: TGTGCCAGCAGCTTGGCCAATATCGCTAGCGGGACACAAGAGACCCAGTACTTC.

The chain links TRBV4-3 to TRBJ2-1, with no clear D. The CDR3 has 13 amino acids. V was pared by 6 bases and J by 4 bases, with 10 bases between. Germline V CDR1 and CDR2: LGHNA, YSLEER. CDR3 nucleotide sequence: TGCGCCAGCAGTTACGGAATGTACAATGAGCAGTTCTTC. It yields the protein CASSYGMYNEQFF.

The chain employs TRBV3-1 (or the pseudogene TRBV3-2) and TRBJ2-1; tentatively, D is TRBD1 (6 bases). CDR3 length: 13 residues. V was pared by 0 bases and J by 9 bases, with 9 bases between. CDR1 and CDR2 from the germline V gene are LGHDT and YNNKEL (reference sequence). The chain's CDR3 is CASSQDRGSEQFF. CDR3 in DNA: TGTGCCAGCAGCCAAGATAGGGGGAGTGAGCAGTTCTTC.

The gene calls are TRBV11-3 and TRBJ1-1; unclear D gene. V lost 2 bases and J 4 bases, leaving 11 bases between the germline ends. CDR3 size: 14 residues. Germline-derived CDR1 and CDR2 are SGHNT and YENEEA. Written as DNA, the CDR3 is TGTGCCAGCAGCTTAACAGACGGGTCCACTGAAGCTTTCTTT. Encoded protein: CASSLTDGSTEAFF.

DNA of the CDR3: TGTGCCAGCAGCAACCTAAGGACATCAACTAATGAAAAACTGTTTTTT. Its translation is CASSNLRTSTNEKLFF. The gene calls are TRBV28 and TRBJ1-4, with a possible D match to TRBD1 (5 bases). Between the trimmed V and J ends, which lost 6 bases and 0 bases, there was a span of 14 bases. The CDR3 extends over 16 amino acids. CDR1 MDHEN and CDR2 SYDVKM come from the germline V gene.

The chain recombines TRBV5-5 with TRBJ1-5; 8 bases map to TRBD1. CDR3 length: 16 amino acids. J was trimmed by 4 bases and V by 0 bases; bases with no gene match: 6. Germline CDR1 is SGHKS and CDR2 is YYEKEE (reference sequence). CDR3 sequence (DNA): TGTGCCAGCAGCTTGGTGTGGACAGGGCTTAATCAGCCCCAGCATTTT. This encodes CASSLVWTGLNQPQHF.

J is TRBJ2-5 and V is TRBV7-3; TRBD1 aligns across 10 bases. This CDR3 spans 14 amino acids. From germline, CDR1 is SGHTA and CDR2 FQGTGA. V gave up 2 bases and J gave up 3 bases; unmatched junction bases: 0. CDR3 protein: CASSLGQGEETQYF. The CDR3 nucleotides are TGTGCCAGCAGCTTAGGACAGGGGGAAGAGACCCAGTACTTC.

The CDR3: CASSGAGLADPFDV. The CDR3 coding sequence is TGTGCCAGCAGCGGGGCGGGACTAGCGGACCCCTTTGACGTC. This sequence joins TRBV7-3 and TRBJ2-7; 11 bases are shared with TRBD2. Germline-derived CDR1 and CDR2 are SGHTA and FQGTGA. The CDR3 consists of 14 residues.

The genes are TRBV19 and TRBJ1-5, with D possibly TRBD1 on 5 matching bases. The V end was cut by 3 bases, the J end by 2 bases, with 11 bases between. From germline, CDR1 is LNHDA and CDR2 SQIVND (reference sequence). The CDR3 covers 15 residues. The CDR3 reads CASSMGHRGNQPQHF. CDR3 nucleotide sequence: TGTGCCAGTAGTATGGGGCACCGGGGCAATCAGCCCCAGCATTTT.

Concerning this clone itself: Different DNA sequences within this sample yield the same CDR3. Written as DNA, the CDR3 is TGCGCCAGCAGCTTCACAGGGGCCTACGAGCAGTACTTC. Its translation: CASSFTGAYEQYF. The chain carries TRBV5-1 and TRBJ2-7; 7 bases agree with TRBD1. Germline V gene data show CDR1 as SGHRS and CDR2 as YFSETQ. J was trimmed by 2 bases and V by 2 bases; bases with no gene match: 1. The CDR3 consists of 13 residues.

The CDR3 protein is CASSLDSARDQPQHF. CDR3 nucleotides: TGTGCCAGCAGCTTAGATTCTGCGAGGGACCAGCCCCAGCATTTT. The V gene is TRBV7-2, the J gene TRBJ1-5, with D perhaps matching TRBD1 (5 bases). The CDR3 is 15 residues long. Germline assignment: CDR1 SGHTA and CDR2 FQGNSA. Trimming stripped 1 base from V and 7 bases from J, with 14 bases between.

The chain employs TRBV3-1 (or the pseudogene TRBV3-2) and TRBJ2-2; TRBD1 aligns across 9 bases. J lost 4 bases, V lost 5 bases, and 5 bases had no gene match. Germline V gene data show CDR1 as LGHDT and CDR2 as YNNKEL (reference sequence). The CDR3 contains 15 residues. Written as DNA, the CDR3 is TGTGCCAGCAGCTTAGGGACAGGGCTCACCGGGGAGCTGTTTTTT. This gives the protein CASSLGTGLTGELFF.

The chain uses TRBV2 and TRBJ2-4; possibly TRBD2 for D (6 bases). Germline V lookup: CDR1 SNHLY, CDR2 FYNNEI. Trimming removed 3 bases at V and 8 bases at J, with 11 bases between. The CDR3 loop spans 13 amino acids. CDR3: CASSDGGSHIQYF. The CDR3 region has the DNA TGTGCCAGCAGTGATGGGGGGAGTCACATTCAGTACTTC. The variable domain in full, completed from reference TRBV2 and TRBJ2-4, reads EPEVTQTPSHQVTQMGQEVILRCVPISNHLYFYWYRQILGQKVEFLVSFYNNEISEKSEIFDDQFSVERPDGSNFTLKIRSTKLEDSAMYFCASSDGGSHIQYFGAGTRLSVL.

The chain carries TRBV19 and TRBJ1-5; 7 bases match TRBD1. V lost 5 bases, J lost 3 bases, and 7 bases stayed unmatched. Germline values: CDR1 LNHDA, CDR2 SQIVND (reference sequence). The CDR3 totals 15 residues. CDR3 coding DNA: TGTGCCAGTAGTCCGAAGACAGGGACCAATCAGCCCCAGCATTTT. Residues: CASSPKTGTNQPQHF.

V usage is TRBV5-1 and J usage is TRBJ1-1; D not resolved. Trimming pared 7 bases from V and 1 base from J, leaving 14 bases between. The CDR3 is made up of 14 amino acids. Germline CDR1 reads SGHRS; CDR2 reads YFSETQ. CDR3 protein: CASSPGTANTEAFF. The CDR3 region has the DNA TGCGCCAGCTCCCCAGGCACAGCGAACACTGAAGCTTTCTTT.

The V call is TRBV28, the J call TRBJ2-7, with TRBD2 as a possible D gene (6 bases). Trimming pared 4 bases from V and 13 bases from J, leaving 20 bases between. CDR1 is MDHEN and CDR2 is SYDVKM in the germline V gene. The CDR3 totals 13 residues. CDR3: CASSSGLLPTSYF. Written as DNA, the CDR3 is TGTGCCAGCAGTTCGGGACTTCTTCCTACGAGTTACTTC.

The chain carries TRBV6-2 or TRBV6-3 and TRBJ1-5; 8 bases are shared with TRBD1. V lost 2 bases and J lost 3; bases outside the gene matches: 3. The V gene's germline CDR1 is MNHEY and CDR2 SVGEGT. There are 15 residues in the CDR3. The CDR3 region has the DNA TGTGCCAGCAGTTACGGGGGACAGGTCAATCAGCCCCAGCATTTT. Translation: CASSYGGQVNQPQHF.

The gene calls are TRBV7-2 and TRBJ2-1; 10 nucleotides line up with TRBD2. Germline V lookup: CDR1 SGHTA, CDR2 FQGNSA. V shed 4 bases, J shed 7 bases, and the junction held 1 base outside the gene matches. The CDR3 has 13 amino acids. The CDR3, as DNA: TGTGCCAGCAGCTCGGGACTAGCGAATGAGCAGTTCTTC. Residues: CASSSGLANEQFF.